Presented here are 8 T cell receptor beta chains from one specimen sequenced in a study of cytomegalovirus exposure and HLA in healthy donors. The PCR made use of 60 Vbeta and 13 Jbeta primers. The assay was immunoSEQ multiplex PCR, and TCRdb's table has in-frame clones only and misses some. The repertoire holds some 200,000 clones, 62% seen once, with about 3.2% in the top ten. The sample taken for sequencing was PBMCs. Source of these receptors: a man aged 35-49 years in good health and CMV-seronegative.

The CDR3 DNA reads TGTGCCAGCAGCTCGCTGGGCAGGGCCCACAATGAGCAGTTCTTC. It yields the protein CASSSLGRAHNEQFF. The chain joins TRBV5-5 to TRBJ2-1; D perhaps matches TRBD1 (5 bases). Germline loops: CDR1 SGHKS, CDR2 YYEKEE (reference sequence). Trimming removed 3 bases from V and 5 bases from J, with 15 bases in between. This CDR3 contains 15 residues.

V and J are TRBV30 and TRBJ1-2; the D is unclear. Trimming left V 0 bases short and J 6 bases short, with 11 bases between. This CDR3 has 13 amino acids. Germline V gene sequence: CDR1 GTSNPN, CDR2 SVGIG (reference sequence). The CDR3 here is CAWSVYRQDGYTF. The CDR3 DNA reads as TGTGCCTGGAGTGTATACCGTCAGGATGGCTACACCTTC.

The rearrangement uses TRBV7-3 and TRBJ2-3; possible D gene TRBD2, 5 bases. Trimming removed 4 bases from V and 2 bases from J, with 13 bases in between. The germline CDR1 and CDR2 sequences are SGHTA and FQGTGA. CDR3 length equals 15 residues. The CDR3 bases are TGTGCCAGCAGCTCTAGCATAGGATCCACAGATACGCAGTATTTT. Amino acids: CASSSSIGSTDTQYF.

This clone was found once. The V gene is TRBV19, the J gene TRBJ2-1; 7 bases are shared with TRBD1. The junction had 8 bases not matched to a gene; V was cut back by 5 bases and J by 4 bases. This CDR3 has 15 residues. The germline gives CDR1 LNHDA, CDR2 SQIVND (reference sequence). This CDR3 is CASSLTGLGYNEQFF. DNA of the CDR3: TGTGCCAGTAGTCTGACAGGGCTGGGGTACAATGAGCAGTTCTTC.

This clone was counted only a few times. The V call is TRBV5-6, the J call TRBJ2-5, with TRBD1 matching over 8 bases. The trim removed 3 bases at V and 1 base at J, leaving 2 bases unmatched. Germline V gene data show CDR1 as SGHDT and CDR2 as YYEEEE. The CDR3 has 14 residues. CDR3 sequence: CASSSTGVQETQYF. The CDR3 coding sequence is TGTGCCAGCAGCTCGACAGGGGTCCAAGAGACCCAGTACTTC.

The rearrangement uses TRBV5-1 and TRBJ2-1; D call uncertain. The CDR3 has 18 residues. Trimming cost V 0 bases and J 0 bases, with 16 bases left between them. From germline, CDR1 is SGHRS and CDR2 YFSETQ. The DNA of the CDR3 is TGCGCCAGCAGCTTGGGTATTTTATCGCCGAGCTCCTACAATGAGCAGTTCTTC. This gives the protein CASSLGILSPSSYNEQFF.

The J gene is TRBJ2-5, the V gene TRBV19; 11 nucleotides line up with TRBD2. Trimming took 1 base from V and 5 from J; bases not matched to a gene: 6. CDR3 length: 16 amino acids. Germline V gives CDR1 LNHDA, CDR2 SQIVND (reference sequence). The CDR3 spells CASSIGALAGVETQYF. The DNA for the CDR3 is TGTGCCAGTAGTATAGGGGCACTAGCGGGAGTCGAGACCCAGTACTTC.

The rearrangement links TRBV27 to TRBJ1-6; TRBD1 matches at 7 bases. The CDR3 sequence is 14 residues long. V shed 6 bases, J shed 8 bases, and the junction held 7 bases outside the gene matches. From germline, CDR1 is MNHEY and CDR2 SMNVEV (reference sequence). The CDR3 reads CASRRTGQDSPLHF. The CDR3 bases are TGTGCCAGCAGGAGGACAGGTCAAGATTCACCCCTCCACTTT.